The clone carrying this T cell receptor beta chain was detected only a few times. The antigen is undetermined. The data derive from a study of beta chain features in type 1 diabetes. The study's findings and limits: TCRB CDR3s were moderately but significantly shorter in Type 1 diabetes patients in all four CD4+ subsets. Sequencing used cDNA, and cells with high TCR expression could therefore be over-represented.

Expressed TCRB transcripts were sequenced because the entire RNA isolate underwent reverse transcription. Assay: immunoSEQ multiplex PCR; the TCRdb copy retains only in-frame clones and omits some. This table holds some 280,000 clones, roughly 13% found once. The sample was naive CD4+ T cells from blood. This receptor was obtained from a young man with type 1 diabetes.

This chain's CDR3 is CASSPRIRGNEKLFF. CDR3 DNA: TGTGCCAGCTCACCACGGATCCGGGGTAATGAAAAACTGTTTTTT. V gene TRBV18 combines with J gene TRBJ1-4; no clear D. Germline assignment: CDR1 KGHSH and CDR2 LQKENI. V lost 1 base and J 4 bases, leaving 10 bases between the germline ends. The CDR3 spans 15 residues.